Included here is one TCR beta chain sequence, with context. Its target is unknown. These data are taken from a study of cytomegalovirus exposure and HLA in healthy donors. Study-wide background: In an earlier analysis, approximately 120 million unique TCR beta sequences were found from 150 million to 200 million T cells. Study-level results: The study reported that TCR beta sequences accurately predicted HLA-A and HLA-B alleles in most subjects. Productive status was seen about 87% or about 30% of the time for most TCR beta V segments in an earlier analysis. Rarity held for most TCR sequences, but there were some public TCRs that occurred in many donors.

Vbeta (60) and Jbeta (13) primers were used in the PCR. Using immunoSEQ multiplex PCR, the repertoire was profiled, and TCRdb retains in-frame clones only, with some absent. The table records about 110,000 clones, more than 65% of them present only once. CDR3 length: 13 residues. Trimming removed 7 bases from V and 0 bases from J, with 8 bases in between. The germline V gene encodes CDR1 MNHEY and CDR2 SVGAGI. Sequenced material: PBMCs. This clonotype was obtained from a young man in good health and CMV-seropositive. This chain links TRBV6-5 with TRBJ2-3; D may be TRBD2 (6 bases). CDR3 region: CASTGESTDTQYF. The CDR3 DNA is TGTGCCAGCACGGGGGAAAGCACAGATACGCAGTATTTT.